This is a list of T cell receptor beta chains from one sample in a study of regulatory T cells in long-lasting Graves disease. One entry per CDR3 protein results from TCRdb running MiXCR on the multiplex PCR reads. The sample shows 450,000 or so distinct CDR3 sequences, around 21% of them seen only once. The specimen was peripheral blood mononuclear cells (PBMCs), collected when the disease was refractory, from a patient treated with antithyroid drugs. These receptors were collected from a female donor with Graves disease. CDR3s include the opening cysteine and the closing phenylalanine or tryptophan. D genes are given only for firm matches. Size is stated for part of the rows, as once, few or many counts, or as a class when the clone is expanded.

v_call	j_call	clone_size	cdr3_length	d_call	cdr3_aa	cdr3_nt
TRBV10-3	TRBJ1-1	-	13	-	CAIRQPPGFEAFF	TGTGCCATCAGGCAGCCCCCGGGATTTGAAGCTTTCTTT
TRBV24-1	TRBJ1-2	few	11	-	CATSDVYGYTF	TGTGCCACCAGTGATGTTTATGGCTACACCTTC
TRBV6-1	TRBJ2-1	-	15	TRBD2	CASVKGLAEYNEQFF	TGTGCCAGCGTCAAAGGACTAGCGGAATACAATGAGCAGTTCTTC
TRBV28	TRBJ1-1	many	14	-	CASSPGGRNTEAFF	TGTGCCAGCAGCCCGGGGGGGAGGAACACTGAAGCTTTCTTT
TRBV7-6	TRBJ2-5	-	14	TRBD2	CASSVAGVWETQYF	TGTGCCAGCAGCGTAGCGGGAGTCTGGGAGACCCAGTACTTC
TRBV19	TRBJ2-1	-	15	TRBD1	CASSPGQGTRNEQFF	TGTGCCAGTAGTCCGGGACAGGGGACGAGAAATGAGCAGTTCTTC
TRBV11-3	TRBJ1-4	many	15	-	CASSYREGPDEKLFF	TGTGCCAGCAGCTACAGGGAGGGACCTGATGAAAAACTGTTTTTT
TRBV6-2/TRBV6-3	TRBJ2-7	few	13	-	CASRPDLDRQQYF	TGTGCCAGCAGGCCCGATTTGGACAGACAACAGTACTTC
TRBV24-1	TRBJ2-2	-	13	-	CATSDRVTGELFF	TGTGCCACCAGTGACCGGGTCACCGGGGAGCTGTTTTTT
TRBV5-4	TRBJ1-1	-	13	TRBD1	CASRTDRERLAFF	TGTGCCAGCAGAACGGACAGGGAAAGATTAGCTTTCTTT
TRBV3-1	TRBJ2-2	-	14	-	CASSYRSSGGELFF	TGTGCCAGCAGCTACCGGAGTAGTGGCGGGGAGCTGTTTTTT
TRBV6-1	TRBJ2-7	many	15	-	CASSGGTAQGYEQYF	TGTGCCAGCAGTGGAGGGACCGCCCAGGGCTACGAGCAGTACTTC
TRBV5-1	TRBJ2-7	-	16	TRBD2	CASSLDREGREYEQYF	TGCGCCAGCAGCTTGGACCGGGAGGGCCGGGAATACGAGCAGTACTTC
TRBV7-8	TRBJ2-7	-	15	-	CASSHRQGGSYEQYF	TGTGCCAGCAGCCATCGACAGGGAGGCTCCTACGAGCAGTACTTC
TRBV9	TRBJ1-2	few	15	-	CASSRGTFGNYGYTF	TGTGCCAGCAGCAGGGGGACCTTCGGTAACTATGGCTACACCTTC
TRBV27	TRBJ1-2	-	13	-	CASSLDPLKGYTF	TGTGCCAGCAGTTTAGATCCGTTGAAGGGCTACACCTTC
TRBV5-1	TRBJ1-1	few	13	-	CASRRTGNTEAFF	TGCGCCAGCAGACGGACGGGAAACACTGAAGCTTTCTTT
TRBV30	TRBJ2-2	-	21	TRBD2	CAWSGRTNNSGRAQNTGELFF	TGTGCCTGGAGTGGACGAACTAACAATAGCGGGAGGGCACAGAACACCGGGGAGCTGTTTTTT
TRBV28	TRBJ2-7	many	13	TRBD2	CASSTSGSHEQYF	TGTGCCAGCAGTACTAGCGGGAGCCACGAGCAGTACTTC
TRBV4-2	TRBJ2-1	-	15	TRBD2	CASSILAGAYNEQFF	TGTGCCAGCAGTATACTAGCGGGAGCTTACAATGAGCAGTTCTTC
TRBV7-9	TRBJ2-4	-	13	-	CASSSRGSFIQYF	TGTGCCAGCAGCTCTAGAGGGTCTTTTATTCAGTACTTC
TRBV18	TRBJ2-7	few	15	-	CASSPEGDLFYEQYF	TGTGCCAGCTCACCAGAGGGGGACCTCTTTTACGAGCAGTACTTC
TRBV29-1	TRBJ1-1	many	16	TRBD1	CSVASGTGGAATEAFF	TGCAGCGTTGCCTCCGGGACAGGGGGCGCGGCCACTGAAGCTTTCTTT
TRBV12-3/TRBV12-4	TRBJ1-1	many	14	-	CASSLQGWDTEAFF	TGTGCCAGCAGTTTGCAGGGTTGGGACACTGAAGCTTTCTTT
TRBV12-3/TRBV12-4	TRBJ1-4	many	15	TRBD1	CASSLGQGDNEKLFF	TGTGCCAGCAGTTTAGGACAGGGTGATAATGAAAAACTGTTTTTT
TRBV29-1	TRBJ2-2	many	16	-	CSVVSQGGYDTGELFF	TGCAGCGTTGTGAGTCAGGGTGGTTATGACACCGGGGAGCTGTTTTTT
TRBV7-9	TRBJ1-1	few	16	-	CASSPFNIVGGTEAFF	TGTGCCAGCAGCCCATTCAACATTGTCGGGGGCACTGAAGCTTTCTTT
TRBV7-8	TRBJ2-7	many	15	-	CASSKRRGPGDEQYF	TGTGCCAGCAGCAAAAGACGCGGGCCGGGGGACGAGCAGTACTTC
TRBV7-3	TRBJ2-5	many	13	TRBD1	CASSSRDRQTQYF	TGTGCCAGCAGCTCCCGGGACAGGCAGACCCAGTACTTC
TRBV5-1	TRBJ2-7	many	13	-	CASSLTGLGEQYF	TGCGCCAGCAGCTTGACAGGGTTGGGGGAGCAGTACTTC
TRBV7-7	TRBJ2-7	few	14	-	CASSPQGYPYEQYF	TGTGCTAGCAGCCCCCAGGGGTATCCCTACGAGCAGTACTTC
TRBV6-1	TRBJ2-1	-	16	-	CASSEALGGLYNEQFF	TGTGCCAGCAGTGAAGCGCTTGGAGGCCTCTACAATGAGCAGTTCTTC
TRBV2	TRBJ1-5	many	15	-	CASSERAGPNQPQHF	TGTGCCAGCAGCGAGAGGGCGGGGCCCAATCAGCCCCAGCATTTT
TRBV27	TRBJ2-3	-	19	-	CASSSRRVGLAALTDTQYF	TGTGCCAGCAGTTCCCGTCGGGTGGGTTTAGCGGCTCTAACAGATACGCAGTATTTT
TRBV19	TRBJ1-1	-	13	-	CASNHRGLTEAFF	TGTGCCAGTAACCATCGGGGGCTCACTGAAGCTTTCTTT
TRBV7-2	TRBJ2-2	-	18	-	CASYPRGAGAVDTGELFF	TGTGCCAGCTATCCCAGGGGGGCAGGGGCTGTGGACACCGGGGAGCTGTTTTTT
TRBV20-1	TRBJ1-2	many	13	-	CSARGGQGHGYTF	TGCAGTGCTAGAGGGGGGCAGGGCCACGGCTACACCTTC
TRBV5-6	TRBJ1-1	few	14	-	CASSFEPRGAEAFF	TGTGCCAGCAGCTTTGAACCCCGGGGGGCTGAAGCTTTCTTT
TRBV30	TRBJ2-2	-	15	-	CAWSPGAGKNGELFF	TGTGCCTGGAGTCCGGGGGCGGGGAAGAACGGGGAGCTGTTTTTT
TRBV20-1	TRBJ2-1	-	16	-	CSATFRGDISYNEQFF	TGCAGTGCCACCTTCAGGGGGGATATCTCCTACAATGAGCAGTTCTTC
TRBV28	TRBJ1-5	many	16	-	CASSLIRGRGNQPQHF	TGTGCCAGCAGTTTAATCCGGGGCCGGGGCAATCAGCCCCAGCATTTT
TRBV3-1	TRBJ1-1	many	14	-	CASSQDRIVQTAFF	TGTGCCAGCAGCCAAGATCGGATCGTCCAGACAGCTTTCTTT
TRBV5-1	TRBJ1-5	many	16	-	CASSLVVPGGNQPQHF	TGCGCCAGCAGCTTGGTTGTCCCGGGAGGCAATCAGCCCCAGCATTTT
TRBV20-1	TRBJ2-7	many	14	-	CSPPWPRTSYEQYF	TGCAGTCCCCCTTGGCCCCGAACCTCCTACGAGCAGTACTTC
TRBV30	TRBJ2-7	-	14	-	CAWGRSREINEQYF	TGTGCCTGGGGAAGATCACGGGAGATCAACGAGCAGTACTTC
TRBV19	TRBJ2-5	-	15	TRBD1	CASRHRDRVQETQYF	TGTGCCAGTAGGCACCGGGACAGGGTTCAAGAGACCCAGTACTTC
TRBV2	TRBJ2-3	-	14	TRBD2	CAGRLAGEPDTQYF	TGTGCCGGGAGACTAGCGGGAGAGCCAGATACGCAGTATTTT
TRBV7-9	TRBJ2-1	-	12	-	CASSPGTNEQFF	TGTGCCAGCAGCCCCGGGACCAATGAGCAGTTCTTC
TRBV7-9	TRBJ2-2	few	15	-	CASSQSWEPTGELFF	TGTGCCAGCAGTCAAAGCTGGGAACCCACCGGGGAGCTGTTTTTT
TRBV12-3/TRBV12-4	TRBJ2-5	many	16	TRBD2	CASNPSGRAPTKAQYF	TGTGCCAGCAATCCTAGCGGGAGGGCTCCGACTAAGGCCCAGTACTTC
TRBV7-6	TRBJ1-6	-	14	-	CASSPRLGGSPLHF	TGTGCCAGCAGCCCCAGGCTTGGGGGATCACCCCTCCACTTT
TRBV7-2	TRBJ2-4	few	16	TRBD2	CASSRTSGTMKNIQYF	TGTGCCAGCAGCAGGACTAGCGGAACTATGAAAAACATTCAGTACTTC